Listed below are T cell receptor beta chains from one sample, sequenced in a study of early T cells in non-severe SARS-CoV-2 infection. TCRdb reprocessed the 5' RACE reads via MiXCR and lists one record per CDR3 protein. The profile shows 90,000 to 120,000 distinct CDR3 sequences, roughly 10% of them singletons. Sequenced: whole blood. These receptor sequences come from an adult who was a healthcare worker with PCR-confirmed SARS-CoV-2 infection or an uninfected control (not recorded which). The CDR3 runs from the conserved cysteine through the conserved F or W. A D gene is named only where the DNA matches it firmly. The listing skips clone size in some rows; elsewhere it reads once, few, many or a size class.

d_call	clone_size	j_call	v_call	cdr3_length	cdr3_nt	cdr3_aa
TRBD1	many	TRBJ1-5	TRBV7-9	17	TGTGCCAGCAGCTTAGGGACAGGGGGGAGCGGCAATCAGCCCCAGCATTTT	CASSLGTGGSGNQPQHF
TRBD2	many	TRBJ2-3	TRBV10-3	15	TGTGCCATGGCTCCGGGACTAGTATTTACGGATACGCAGTATTTT	CAMAPGLVFTDTQYF
NA	NA	TRBJ1-6	TRBV12-3/TRBV12-4	14	TGTGCCAGCAGTCTACAAAACGGGAATTCACCCCTCCACTTT	CASSLQNGNSPLHF
TRBD1	once	TRBJ1-3	TRBV27	13	TGTGCCGGCAGTCCAGGGGGCGGAAACACCATATATTTT	CAGSPGGGNTIYF
NA	NA	TRBJ2-7	TRBV20-1	13	TGCAGTGCCACTACGGACAGGGAGGGCGAGCAGTACTTC	CSATTDREGEQYF
NA	many	TRBJ2-2	TRBV18	14	TGTGCCAGCTCACCCCAGAGGGACACCGGGGAGCTGTTTTTT	CASSPQRDTGELFF
TRBD1	many	TRBJ1-1	TRBV7-9	17	TGTGCCAGCAGCTGGCCCCGGAAACAGGGGGGGAACACTGAAGCTTTCTTT	CASSWPRKQGGNTEAFF
NA	NA	TRBJ1-2	TRBV27	12	TGTGCCAGCAGCCCCCTTGGCTATGGCTACACCTTC	CASSPLGYGYTF
NA	many	TRBJ1-5	TRBV30	13	TGTGCCTGGAGTTCCGGGGGAAATCAGCCCCAGCATTTT	CAWSSGGNQPQHF
NA	few	TRBJ1-1	TRBV28	12	TGTGCCAGCAGTCCAAATAGCAGAGAAGCTTTCTTT	CASSPNSREAFF
NA	NA	TRBJ2-3	TRBV12-3/TRBV12-4	12	TGTGCCAGCAGCCGAACCGCAGATACGCAGTATTTT	CASSRTADTQYF
TRBD2	many	TRBJ2-5	TRBV20-1	14	TGCAGTGCTGTACTAGCGTCCCTGGCGGAGACCCAGTACTTC	CSAVLASLAETQYF
NA	few	TRBJ2-4	TRBV4-1	15	TGCGCCAGCAGCCAAGTTGGCCGGGAAGGAAACATTCAGTACTTC	CASSQVGREGNIQYF
NA	few	TRBJ2-1	TRBV7-9	13	TGTGCCAGCAGACCAAATCGGGGCAATGAGCAGTTCTTC	CASRPNRGNEQFF
NA	many	TRBJ1-5	TRBV7-9	13	TGTGCCAGCAGCTTATGGGACAATCAGCCCCAGCATTTT	CASSLWDNQPQHF
NA	many	TRBJ2-4	TRBV18	13	TGTGCCAGCTCACCGTCTGAGATGACTAGGCAGTACTTC	CASSPSEMTRQYF
NA	many	TRBJ1-1	TRBV18	11	TGTGCCAGCTCAGCGGGCCGTGGAGCTTTCTTT	CASSAGRGAFF
NA	few	TRBJ1-5	TRBV6-6	15	TGTGCCAGCAGTTCGGGACCATATAGCAATCAGCCCCAGCATTTT	CASSSGPYSNQPQHF
NA	many	TRBJ2-1	TRBV11-2	16	TGTGCCAGCAGCTTAGTGGCGCCCGGCGGTTGGAATGAGCAGTTCTTC	CASSLVAPGGWNEQFF
TRBD1	many	TRBJ2-7	TRBV12-3/TRBV12-4	14	TGTGCCAGCAGTCGGACAGGGGGAACCTACGAGCAGTACTTC	CASSRTGGTYEQYF
TRBD1	many	TRBJ2-1	TRBV7-8	15	TGTGCCAGCAGCCTAATCGGGACAGAGCTTAATGAGCAGTTCTTC	CASSLIGTELNEQFF
NA	NA	TRBJ1-6	TRBV27	13	TGTGCCAGCAGTGGTCAGGGCCGTTCACCCCTCCACTTT	CASSGQGRSPLHF
NA	many	TRBJ2-3	TRBV23-1	14	TGCGCCAGCAGTCGGCGGACTAGCACAGATACGCAGTATTTT	CASSRRTSTDTQYF
TRBD1	many	TRBJ2-7	TRBV6-5	12	TGTGCCAGCAGTTCACAGGGGGACGAGCAGTACTTC	CASSSQGDEQYF
TRBD1	NA	TRBJ1-5	TRBV5-8	14	TGTGCCAGCAGTATGGACAGGAGCAATCAGCCCCAGCATTTT	CASSMDRSNQPQHF
NA	many	TRBJ2-7	TRBV3-1	16	TGTGCCAGCAGCCAGCTAACCAGGGACGGAACATACGAGCAGTACTTC	CASSQLTRDGTYEQYF
TRBD2	many	TRBJ2-1	TRBV28	13	TGTGCCGTCCGCGGGAGGGGGTACAATGAGCAGTTCTTC	CAVRGRGYNEQFF
NA	NA	TRBJ2-2	TRBV12-3/TRBV12-4	11	TGTGCCACCACCCCAGTCGGGGAGCTGTTTTTT	CATTPVGELFF
TRBD1	NA	TRBJ1-4	TRBV28	15	TGTGCCAGCAGTTCCCGGACAGGGCCTAATGAAAAACTGTTTTTT	CASSSRTGPNEKLFF
NA	many	TRBJ2-7	TRBV4-3	14	TGCGCCAGCAGCCATGGCAGGAGCTCCTACGAGCAGTACTTC	CASSHGRSSYEQYF
TRBD1	many	TRBJ1-2	TRBV28	13	TGTGCCAGCAGTTTATCGAGGGGGCTTGGCTACACCTTC	CASSLSRGLGYTF
TRBD1	NA	TRBJ1-2	TRBV5-1	13	TGCGCCAGCAGACAAGTAGACAGGGACGGCTACACCTTC	CASRQVDRDGYTF
TRBD2	NA	TRBJ2-7	TRBV4-3	16	TGCGCCAGCAGCCAAGAGTCTCGGGGAGGGCCGTACGAGCAGTACTTC	CASSQESRGGPYEQYF
NA	NA	TRBJ2-7	TRBV3-1	11	TGTGCCAGCAGCCAATGGGGCGAGCAGTACTTC	CASSQWGEQYF
TRBD1	many	TRBJ1-2	TRBV6-2/TRBV6-3	15	TGTGCCAGCAGCCGTGGGACAGGAACGCCGGTGGGCTACACCTTC	CASSRGTGTPVGYTF
TRBD2	many	TRBJ2-7	TRBV18	17	TGTGCCAGCTCAGGGACTAGCGGGACTAACAGCCCCTACGAGCAGTACTTC	CASSGTSGTNSPYEQYF
NA	few	TRBJ2-1	TRBV4-1	16	TGCGCCAGCAGCCAAGAGACCCCCCCATTCTACAATGAGCAGTTCTTC	CASSQETPPFYNEQFF
NA	NA	TRBJ1-2	TRBV27	12	TGTGCCAGCAGTCCACCTTCAGGAGCCTACACCTTC	CASSPPSGAYTF
NA	few	TRBJ2-2	TRBV5-1	14	TGCGCCAGCAGCCACGGACAAGGCGCCGGGGAGCTGTTTTTT	CASSHGQGAGELFF
NA	few	TRBJ2-5	TRBV29-1	11	TGCAGCGGGGGACGGTCGGAGACCCAGTACTTC	CSGGRSETQYF
NA	few	TRBJ1-3	TRBV7-6	17	TGTGCCAGCAGCTTACTCCCACCGGGAGAGGTGGGAAACACCATATATTTT	CASSLLPPGEVGNTIYF
TRBD2	many	TRBJ2-1	TRBV20-1	13	TGCAGTGTCCCGGGAGGGGGCTACAATGAGCAGTTCTTC	CSVPGGGYNEQFF
NA	NA	TRBJ2-2	TRBV29-1	13	TGCAGCGTTCGGGGGACGAACACCGGGGAGCTGTTTTTT	CSVRGTNTGELFF
NA	NA	TRBJ1-2	TRBV27	14	TGTGCCAGCAGTTTTCTGGGGAGTGTCGATGGCTACACCTTC	CASSFLGSVDGYTF
NA	few	TRBJ1-1	TRBV3-1	11	TGTGCCAGCAGCCAAGACACAGTGGTTTTCTTT	CASSQDTVVFF
NA	many	TRBJ2-3	TRBV20-1	16	TGCAGTGCTGACCCTCCAGGGAGGAGGGCCACAGATACGCAGTATTTT	CSADPPGRRATDTQYF
NA	few	TRBJ2-5	TRBV29-1	13	TGCAGCGTTGAAGTCCTGAGTCGTGAGACCCAGTACTTC	CSVEVLSRETQYF
TRBD1	many	TRBJ1-6	TRBV20-1	13	TGCAGTGCTAGGGACAGGGAAGTTTCACCCCTCCACTTT	CSARDREVSPLHF
TRBD2	NA	TRBJ2-3	TRBV29-1	14	TGCAGCGTTGAAGGGGGGGGGTCGGCAGATACGCAGTATTTT	CSVEGGGSADTQYF